Following are 25 T cell receptor beta chains from one sample sequenced in a study of blood T cells in healthy people across ages. PCR was performed a second time for roughly 7 to 12 cycles using a sample-barcoded 5' primer and a J-beta primer mix. TCRdb reanalysed the 5' RACE reads using MiXCR and keeps one entry per CDR3 protein. The sample lists fewer than 950,000 distinct CDR3 sequences, less than 70% occurring once. The sequenced sample consisted of blood. The receptors come from a man aged 80 or over in good health.

This clonotype was detected only once. This chain joins TRBV12-5 and TRBJ2-5; D possibly matches TRBD1 or TRBD2 (5 bases each). This CDR3 spans 13 amino acids. The germline V and J ends were trimmed by 8 bases and 4 bases, with 14 bases remaining between them. In germline, CDR1 is LGHNT, CDR2 FRNRAP. CDR3 amino acids: CASRYGAGETQYF. For the CDR3, the DNA is TGTGCTAGTCGGTACGGGGCGGGAGAGACCCAGTACTTC.

The rearrangement uses TRBV7-9 and TRBJ2-3, with TRBD2 as a possible D gene (5 bases). The germline gives CDR1 SEHNR, CDR2 FQNEAQ (reference sequence). V lost 6 bases, J lost 14 bases, and 21 bases lay in between. This CDR3 is built from 13 residues. CDR3 nucleotides: TGTGCCAGCAGACGTGACGGGATTGGGTACGCGTATTTT. Protein sequence: CASRRDGIGYAYF. Looking up the rest from reference TRBV7-9 and TRBJ2-3 gives the full variable domain: DTGVSQNPRHKITKRGQNVTFRCDPISEHNRLYWYRQTLGQGPEFLTYFQNEAQLEKSRLLSDRFSAERPKGSFSTLEIQRTEQGDSAMYLCASRRDGIGYAYFGPGTRLTVL.

The chain combines TRBV24-1 with TRBJ2-3; D unclear. The V gene's germline CDR1 is KGHDR and CDR2 SFDVKD. The germline V and J ends were trimmed by 6 bases and 2 bases, with 11 bases remaining between them. The CDR3 contains 14 residues. Here the CDR3 reads CATSSRRFTDTQYF. The CDR3 DNA sequence: TGTGCCACCAGTAGTCGGCGGTTCACAGATACGCAGTATTTT.

The J gene is TRBJ2-3, the V gene TRBV28; perhaps TRBD1 as D (6 bases). Germline assignment: CDR1 MDHEN and CDR2 SYDVKM. The V end was cut by 6 bases, the J end by 0 bases, with 16 bases between. The CDR3 runs 16 residues. In nucleotides, the CDR3 is TGTGCCAGCAGGGTAGGGGGTCCCCCTAGCACAGATACGCAGTATTTT. Translated: CASRVGGPPSTDTQYF.

The chain joins TRBV7-9 to TRBJ2-5, with D hard to call. The CDR3 contains 13 residues. Trimming took 5 bases from V and 5 from J, leaving 12 bases between them. The germline CDR1 and CDR2 sequences are SEHNR and FQNEAQ (reference sequence). The CDR3 sequence is CASSQGPVETQYF. CDR3 nucleotides: TGTGCCAGCAGCCAAGGCCCTGTGGAGACCCAGTACTTC.

The rearrangement joins TRBV5-1 to TRBJ2-3, with D perhaps matching TRBD1 (6 bases). The CDR3 has 15 residues. Germline V CDR1 and CDR2: SGHRS, YFSETQ. Trimming left V 0 bases short and J 14 bases short, with 22 bases between. CDR3 in amino acids: CASSLDRAEDRYAYF. The CDR3, as DNA: TGCGCCAGCAGCTTGGACAGGGCCGAGGATCGATACGCGTATTTT. The full variable domain, in which reference TRBV5-1 and TRBJ2-3 provide the parts outside the CDR3, is KAGVTQTPRYLIKTRGQQVTLSCSPISGHRSVSWYQQTPGQGLQFLFEYFSETQRNKGNFPGRFSGRQFSNSRSEMNVSTLELGDSALYLCASSLDRAEDRYAYFGPGTRLTVL.

J is TRBJ2-1 and V is TRBV6-5, with 11 bases matching TRBD2. The CDR3 is made up of 15 amino acids. J gave up 8 bases and V 0 bases, and 3 bases lay outside the gene matches. CDR1 is MNHEY, CDR2 SVGAGI, per germline. This CDR3 reads CASSYSSGRADEQFF. In nucleotides, the CDR3 is TGTGCCAGCAGTTACTCTAGCGGGAGGGCCGATGAGCAGTTCTTC.

Note on this clonotype: The junction shows a germline mismatch at one end, possibly a read error. The chain recombines TRBV28 with TRBJ2-2, with TRBD2 matching over 9 bases. Germline loops: CDR1 MDHEN, CDR2 SYDVKM. This CDR3 comprises 16 residues. In nucleotides, the CDR3 is TGTACCAGCAGTTGGCTAGCGGGGTCGAACACCGGGGAGCTGTTTTTT. The encoded protein is CTSSWLAGSNTGELFF.

This clonotype has only a few counts. The V and J genes are TRBV7-2 and TRBJ2-7, with D perhaps TRBD2 (5 bases). The CDR3 spans 15 residues. The germline V gene encodes CDR1 SGHTA and CDR2 FQGNSA. V lost 4 bases, J lost 4 bases, and 17 bases lay in between. The CDR3 here is CASSSPGVESYEQYF. CDR3 DNA sequence: TGTGCCAGCAGCTCCCCCGGGGTAGAGTCTTACGAGCAGTACTTC. Filled out from reference TRBV7-2 and TRBJ2-7, the complete variable domain reads GAGVSQSPSNKVTEKGKDVELRCDPISGHTALYWYRQSLGQGLEFLIYFQGNSAPDKSGLPSDRFSAERTGGSVSTLTIQRTQQEDSAVYLCASSSPGVESYEQYFGPGTRLTVT.

On this clonotype itself: One end of the junction fails to match germline, which may point to a read error. The chain joins TRBV29-1 to TRBJ2-7; 10 nucleotides align to TRBD2. The CDR3 extends over 13 amino acids. In germline, CDR1 is SQVTM, CDR2 ANQGSEA. The CDR3 protein is CSAEAGGTYEQYF. CDR3 DNA: TGCAGCGCTGAAGCGGGAGGGACCTACGAGCAGTACTTC.

For this clonotype: One end of the junction is discordant with germline, which a read error may explain. The V gene is TRBV13, the J gene TRBJ2-7; 10 bases align to TRBD1. The CDR3 spans 15 residues. Germline lookup yields CDR1 PRHDT and CDR2 FYEKMQ (reference sequence). The chain's CDR3 is CANSQGQGSGYEQYF. The CDR3 DNA reads as TGTGCCAACAGCCAGGGACAGGGGAGCGGCTACGAGCAGTACTTC.

The V and J genes are TRBV29-1 and TRBJ1-1; 9 nucleotides align to TRBD1. From germline, CDR1 is SQVTM and CDR2 ANQGSEA. The V segment lost 5 bases and the J segment 8 bases; nucleotides outside the gene matches: 3. The CDR3 extends over 11 amino acids. The CDR3 region has the DNA TGCAGCGTTAACAGGGGGCTCGAAGCTTTCTTT. It is translated as CSVNRGLEAFF.

The chain uses TRBV2 and TRBJ2-1, with D possibly matching TRBD2 (6 bases). The J call is in doubt because the DNA end fits TRBJ2-7 better. The CDR3 has 13 residues. The germline gives CDR1 SNHLY, CDR2 FYNNEI. CDR3 coding DNA: TGTGCCAGCAGTGAAGAGGACTACAATGAGCAGTACTTC. Protein: CASSEEDYNEQYF.

The chain uses TRBV9 and TRBJ2-2; weak D call: TRBD2 (6 bases). Germline loops: CDR1 SGDLS, CDR2 YYNGEE. The CDR3 is made up of 16 amino acids. The V end was cut by 5 bases, the J end by 0 bases, with 14 bases between. CDR3 sequence (DNA): TGTGCCAGCAGGGCATCGGGACTCTCGAACACCGGGGAGCTGTTTTTT. Translating it yields CASRASGLSNTGELFF.

This rearrangement joins TRBV27 to TRBJ1-2, with 9 positions matching TRBD1. The CDR3 length is 15 residues. V was pared by 4 bases and J by 4 bases, with 7 bases of the junction left unmatched. Germline CDR1 MNHEY, CDR2 SMNVEV (reference sequence). The CDR3 protein is CASSWRQGGGYGYTF. CDR3 nucleotide sequence: TGTGCCAGCAGTTGGCGACAGGGGGGCGGCTATGGCTACACCTTC.

This clonotype was observed a handful of times. The V and J genes are TRBV6-1 and TRBJ1-2; the match to TRBD1 covers 7 bases. V shed 4 bases and J 1 base; nucleotides not matched to a gene: 9. CDR1 is MNHNS and CDR2 is SASEGT in the germline V gene. CDR3 length equals 16 residues. This chain's CDR3 is CASSATTTGINYGYTF. As DNA, the CDR3 is TGTGCCAGCAGTGCAACAACGACAGGGATTAACTATGGCTACACCTTC.

Ten or more counts support this clonotype. The chain is built from TRBV28 and TRBJ2-7, with 8 bases identical to TRBD1. The CDR3 sequence is 12 residues long. Germline values: CDR1 MDHEN, CDR2 SYDVKM. Trimming cost V 5 bases and J 3 bases; bases outside gene matches: 0. DNA of the CDR3: TGTGCCAGCAGTACAGGGGGCTACGAGCAGTACTTC. Its translation is CASSTGGYEQYF.

The J gene is TRBJ2-1, the V gene TRBV28; 8 bases line up with TRBD2. The CDR3 spans 12 residues. The germline gives CDR1 MDHEN, CDR2 SYDVKM. After removal of 8 bases from V and 7 bases from J, the junction contained 4 bases not matched to a gene. The CDR3: CASGRLANEQFF. The CDR3 nucleotides are TGTGCCAGCGGGAGACTAGCGAATGAGCAGTTCTTC.

V and J are TRBV7-2 and TRBJ2-1; 13 nucleotides agree with TRBD2. Germline values: CDR1 SGHTA, CDR2 FQGNSA. The CDR3 runs 17 residues. J gave up 5 bases and V 1 base, and 5 bases lay outside the gene matches. This CDR3 reads CASSLVGLAGAHNEQFF. The CDR3, as DNA: TGTGCCAGCAGCTTAGTCGGACTAGCGGGAGCCCACAATGAGCAGTTCTTC. The whole variable domain, remainder taken from reference TRBV7-2 and TRBJ2-1, is GAGVSQSPSNKVTEKGKDVELRCDPISGHTALYWYRQSLGQGLEFLIYFQGNSAPDKSGLPSDRFSAERTGGSVSTLTIQRTQQEDSAVYLCASSLVGLAGAHNEQFFGPGTRLTVL.

The chain has TRBV7-2 and TRBJ2-5, with 9 bases aligning to TRBD2. The last part of the DNA fits TRBJ2-7 better; the J call may be wrong. This CDR3 region has 19 residues. Germline V CDR1 and CDR2: SGHTA, FQGNSA. The CDR3 DNA follows: TGTGCCAGCAGCCTAAGAGGGGGGCGAAGCGGGAGGAACTCCTACGAGCAGTACTTC. This codes for CASSLRGGRSGRNSYEQYF.

The chain is built from TRBV27 and TRBJ2-7, with 7 bases identical to TRBD1. From germline, CDR1 is MNHEY and CDR2 SMNVEV (reference sequence). The CDR3 sequence is 14 residues long. Trimming at V came to 6 bases and at J to 3 bases, leaving 8 bases not matched to a gene. Here the CDR3 DNA reads TGTGCCAGCAGGACAGGGTCGTCCTACTACGAGCAGTACTTC. This sequence encodes CASRTGSSYYEQYF.

The chain carries TRBV29-1 and TRBJ2-3; tentative D call: TRBD2 (8 bases). CDR3 length equals 12 residues. V dropped 6 bases and J dropped 14 bases, with 21 bases sitting between them. Germline V gives CDR1 SQVTM, CDR2 ANQGSEA. Here the CDR3 DNA reads TGCAGCGTCTCGGGGGGGGACAGATACGCGTATTTT. Amino acid sequence: CSVSGGDRYAYF.

This sequence joins TRBV28 and TRBJ2-7, with 10 bases aligning to TRBD2. This CDR3 is built from 17 residues. From germline, CDR1 is MDHEN and CDR2 SYDVKM. J gave up 0 bases and V 3 bases, and 8 bases lay outside the gene matches. CDR3 coding DNA: TGTGCCAGCAGTTTGTTGGGGCTAGCGGGAGTCTCCTACGAGCAGTACTTC. Its translation: CASSLLGLAGVSYEQYF.

This rearrangement joins TRBV6-5 to TRBJ1-5; the D is unclear. The CDR3 runs to 12 residues. Trimming removed 8 bases at V and 0 bases at J, with 5 bases between. CDR1 and CDR2 (germline): MNHEY, SVGAGI. CDR3 loop: CASRSSNQPQHF. The DNA of the CDR3 is TGTGCCAGCCGGAGTAGCAATCAGCCCCAGCATTTT.

The chain joins TRBV20-1 to TRBJ1-1; no clear D. Trimming took 0 bases from V and 1 from J, leaving 9 bases between them. This CDR3 spans 14 amino acids. Germline V lookup: CDR1 DFQATT, CDR2 SNEGSKA (reference sequence). The CDR3 spells CSAREGWGNTEAFF. The DNA for the CDR3 is TGCAGTGCTAGAGAAGGGTGGGGGAACACTGAAGCTTTCTTT.